The 27 T cell receptor beta chains listed next were all sequenced from one sample in a study of cytomegalovirus exposure and HLA in healthy donors. Use of 60 Vbeta and 13 Jbeta primers characterized the PCR. This table comes from immunoSEQ multiplex PCR, and its TCRdb copy is limited to in-frame clones, with some not included. The sample lists over 75,000 clones; 60% to 80% were seen once. The source material was PBMCs. These TCRs come from a female donor in good health and CMV-seronegative.

This CDR3 is CAETDSGANVLTF. Here the CDR3 DNA reads TGTGCCGAAACAGACTCTGGGGCCAACGTCCTGACTTTC. The V call is TRBV6-1, the J call TRBJ2-6; D is uncertain. This CDR3 comprises 13 residues. The ends were cut back, 11 bases at V and 0 bases at J, with 8 bases in the middle. In germline, CDR1 is MNHNS, CDR2 SASEGT.

The chain couples TRBV28 to TRBJ2-7, with D maybe TRBD2 (6 bases). Germline V gene lookup returns CDR1 MDHEN and CDR2 SYDVKM. This CDR3 is built from 12 residues. Trimming shortened V by 8 bases and J by 2 bases, and 10 bases separated the two germline ends. The CDR3 DNA is TGTGCCAGCGGCGGGGACCCCTACGAGCAGTACTTC. Amino acids: CASGGDPYEQYF.

This clone was counted a single time. The CDR3 reads CAWSAGGGEKLFF. CDR3 DNA: TGTGCCTGGAGTGCGGGGGGTGGGGAAAAACTGTTTTTT. This chain joins TRBV30 and TRBJ1-4, with D possibly TRBD1 on 5 matching bases. V was pared by 1 base and J by 8 bases, with 11 bases between. From germline, CDR1 is GTSNPN and CDR2 SVGIG (reference sequence). The CDR3 extends over 13 amino acids.

The genes are TRBV28 and TRBJ1-2; perhaps TRBD1 as D (5 bases). The CDR3 totals 15 residues. V gave up 3 bases and J gave up 6 bases, with 17 bases separating them. Germline V gives CDR1 MDHEN, CDR2 SYDVKM. CDR3: CASSFSSSGYDGYTF. DNA of the CDR3: TGTGCCAGCAGTTTCAGTTCATCAGGGTACGATGGCTACACCTTC.

This clone was recorded a few times. V and J are TRBV27 and TRBJ1-1; D is possibly TRBD1 (5 bases). Germline CDR1 and CDR2: MNHEY and SMNVEV (reference sequence). There are 13 residues in the CDR3. The V end was cut by 2 bases, the J end by 1 base, with 5 bases between. The CDR3 here is CASSLTGNTEAFF. In DNA, the CDR3 is TGTGCCAGCAGTTTAACAGGGAACACTGAAGCTTTCTTT.

The chain links TRBV6-5 to TRBJ2-3; 10 nucleotides match TRBD1. V shed 6 bases, J shed 3 bases, and the junction held 6 bases outside the gene matches. CDR1 is MNHEY and CDR2 is SVGAGI in the germline V gene. The length of the CDR3 is 15 residues. The CDR3 nucleotides read TGTGCCAGCAGGGAGGGACAGGGGTGGACAGATACGCAGTATTTT. Translating gives CASREGQGWTDTQYF.

The chain couples TRBV5-6 to TRBJ1-6; the D is unclear. Trimming left V 2 bases short and J 9 bases short, with 6 bases between. CDR1 is SGHDT and CDR2 is YYEEEE in the germline V gene. CDR3 size: 12 residues. CDR3 DNA sequence: TGTGCCAGCAGCTTACAAAGTTCACCCCTCCACTTT. Its protein is CASSLQSSPLHF. The complete variable domain, with remaining parts taken from reference TRBV5-6 and TRBJ1-6, reads DAGVTQSPTHLIKTRGQQVTLRCSPKSGHDTVSWYQQALGQGPQFIFQYYEEEERQRGNFPDRFSGHQFPNYSSELNVNALLLGDSALYLCASSLQSSPLHFGNGTRLTVT.

This chain connects TRBV2 to TRBJ2-4, with a tentative D call TRBD2 (6 bases). This CDR3 contains 13 residues. Germline V gene sequence: CDR1 SNHLY, CDR2 FYNNEI. V lost 7 bases and J 8 bases, leaving 15 bases between the germline ends. Written as DNA, the CDR3 is TGTGCCAGCACCCTACGTAGGGAGGACATTCAGTACTTC. Translated: CASTLRREDIQYF.

J is TRBJ2-7 and V is TRBV28, with 7 bases matching TRBD1. Germline trimming cut 3 bases from V and 2 bases from J; bases unmatched to any gene: 1. CDR3 length equals 13 residues. Germline V gene lookup returns CDR1 MDHEN and CDR2 SYDVKM. CDR3 in DNA: TGTGCCAGCAGTTTTACAGGGGCCTACGAGCAGTACTTC. Translating gives CASSFTGAYEQYF.

The chain links TRBV15 to TRBJ1-5, with D possibly being TRBD1 (6 bases). V was cut by 0 bases and J by 2 bases, with 8 bases left in between. Germline loops: CDR1 LNHNV, CDR2 YYDKDF (reference sequence). This CDR3 is built from 15 residues. CDR3 coding DNA: TGTGCCACCAGCAGAGACAGGGGACGCAATCAGCCCCAGCATTTT. It is translated as CATSRDRGRNQPQHF.

The chain is built from TRBV6-5 and TRBJ2-7, with D possibly being TRBD1 (5 bases). The CDR3 is 15 residues long. Trimming took off 0 bases at V and 3 bases at J, with 12 bases between the two ends. Looked up from germline, CDR1 is MNHEY and CDR2 is SVGAGI. This CDR3 is CASSYSRTINYEQYF. The CDR3 DNA is TGTGCCAGCAGTTACTCGAGGACAATAAACTACGAGCAGTACTTC.

This sequence joins TRBV11-2 and TRBJ2-3, with TRBD2 matching 7 bases. J was trimmed by 0 bases and V by 5 bases; bases with no gene match: 5. The CDR3 length is 15 residues. Germline V lookup: CDR1 SGHAT, CDR2 FQNNGV. The DNA of the CDR3 is TGTGCCAGCAGCCTCGGGACTACTAGCACAGATACGCAGTATTTT. Its protein is CASSLGTTSTDTQYF.

The gene calls are TRBV7-2 and TRBJ1-1; D is undetermined. Germline V gives CDR1 SGHTA, CDR2 FQGNSA. V was pared by 5 bases and J by 3 bases, with 4 bases between. CDR3 length: 11 amino acids. CDR3 protein: CASSPYTEAFF. In DNA, the CDR3 is TGTGCCAGCAGCCCGTACACTGAAGCTTTCTTT.

The chain couples TRBV28 to TRBJ1-2, with 7 bases lining up with TRBD1. This CDR3 spans 13 amino acids. J lost 2 bases, V lost 8 bases, and 5 bases had no gene match. The germline CDR1 and CDR2 sequences are MDHEN and SYDVKM. For the CDR3, the DNA is TGTGCCAGCTCGACAGGGTACAACTATGGCTACACCTTC. Protein sequence: CASSTGYNYGYTF.

This chain links TRBV28 with TRBJ2-7; 10 positions agree with TRBD1. J lost 0 bases, V lost 7 bases, and 12 bases had no gene match. The CDR3 length is 17 residues. CDR1 is MDHEN, CDR2 SYDVKM, per germline. The CDR3 loop is CASTSPGQGRSSYEQYF. The CDR3 nucleotides read TGTGCCAGCACCTCCCCGGGACAGGGGCGAAGCTCCTACGAGCAGTACTTC.

The chain combines TRBV13 with TRBJ2-2; a weak D match, TRBD2 (5 bases). Deletions cut 3 bases from V and 2 bases from J, with 10 bases between. The CDR3 length is 15 residues. The germline V gene encodes CDR1 PRHDT and CDR2 FYEKMQ (reference sequence). The CDR3 sequence is CASSLAGLNTGELFF. DNA for the CDR3: TGTGCCAGCAGCTTGGCGGGTCTCAACACCGGGGAGCTGTTTTTT.

CDR3 residues: CASSPLLAVTDTQYF. CDR3 in DNA: TGTGCCAGCTCACCCCTCCTAGCGGTCACAGATACGCAGTATTTT. This rearrangement joins TRBV6-5 to TRBJ2-3, with 7 positions matching TRBD2. The J segment lost 2 bases and the V segment lost 8 bases, leaving 10 bases of the junction unmatched. Germline CDR1 and CDR2: MNHEY and SVGAGI. The CDR3 consists of 15 residues.

The rearrangement joins TRBV29-1 to TRBJ1-1, with D possibly being TRBD1 (5 bases). V dropped 5 bases and J dropped 4 bases, with 14 bases sitting between them. CDR3 size: 13 residues. Germline V lookup: CDR1 SQVTM, CDR2 ANQGSEA. The CDR3 nucleotides read TGCAGCGTTTATAAACCTAGGGGCACTGAAGCTTTCTTT. Its protein product is CSVYKPRGTEAFF.

The chain uses TRBV7-2 and TRBJ2-7; the match to TRBD1 covers 9 bases. Germline V gene sequence: CDR1 SGHTA, CDR2 FQGNSA. J gave up 3 bases and V 4 bases, and 7 bases lay outside the gene matches. This CDR3 is built from 15 residues. The CDR3 is CASSSPTGGHYEQYF. The CDR3 nucleotides read TGTGCCAGCAGCTCCCCGACAGGGGGACACTACGAGCAGTACTTC.

As concerns this clone: Other DNA sequences in the sample encode the same CDR3. The rearrangement joins TRBV10-3 to TRBJ1-2; D call uncertain. V was pared by 0 bases and J by 4 bases, with 3 bases between. CDR3 length: 12 amino acids. Germline V gene sequence: CDR1 ENHRY, CDR2 SYGVKD. This CDR3 is CAISESSYGYTF. The CDR3 coding sequence is TGTGCCATCAGTGAGTCCAGCTATGGCTACACCTTC.

This clone came up once. The genes are TRBV27 and TRBJ2-2, with a tentative D call TRBD1 (6 bases). The CDR3 extends over 15 amino acids. The germline CDR1 and CDR2 sequences are MNHEY and SMNVEV (reference sequence). The ends were cut back, 2 bases at V and 3 bases at J, with 10 bases in the middle. In DNA, the CDR3 is TGTGCCAGCAGTTTAAGTCAGGGGTACACCGGGGAGCTGTTTTTT. Residues: CASSLSQGYTGELFF.

The chain combines TRBV15 with TRBJ2-5; D may be TRBD2 (5 bases). Germline lookup yields CDR1 LNHNV and CDR2 YYDKDF (reference sequence). The CDR3 loop spans 14 amino acids. V gave up 0 bases and J gave up 5 bases, with 10 bases separating them. The CDR3 loop is CATSRDDYAETQYF. In nucleotides, the CDR3 is TGTGCCACCAGCAGAGACGACTATGCGGAGACCCAGTACTTC.

This clone was observed a few times. The CDR3 sequence is CAGILGQGNSPLHF. The DNA for the CDR3 is TGTGCCGGTATTCTCGGACAGGGCAATTCACCCCTCCACTTT. The V gene is TRBV30, the J gene TRBJ1-6; the match to TRBD1 covers 8 bases. From germline, CDR1 is GTSNPN and CDR2 SVGIG (reference sequence). The CDR3 is 14 amino acids. V trimming: 8 bases; J trimming: 7 bases; junction bases outside the gene matches: 10.

The rearrangement joins TRBV7-2 to TRBJ2-7, with 7 bases lining up with TRBD2. V lost 4 bases to trimming and J lost 3 bases; unmatched junction nucleotides: 6. This CDR3 spans 14 amino acids. CDR1 SGHTA and CDR2 FQGNSA come from the germline V gene. CDR3 region: CASSSGLGYYEQYF. DNA of the CDR3: TGTGCCAGCAGCTCCGGACTAGGTTACTACGAGCAGTACTTC.

J is TRBJ2-3 and V is TRBV4-1, with 12 bases identical to TRBD2. V trimming: 2 bases; J trimming: 3 bases; junction bases outside the gene matches: 0. The CDR3 is made up of 15 amino acids. Germline loops: CDR1 MGHRA, CDR2 YSYEKL. DNA of the CDR3: TGCGCCAGCAGCCAAACTAGCGGGAGGACAGATACGCAGTATTTT. Translation: CASSQTSGRTDTQYF.

There are a few counts of this clone. The chain combines TRBV2 with TRBJ1-2, with D possibly TRBD1 on 6 matching bases. CDR3 size: 12 residues. CDR1 and CDR2 from the germline V gene are SNHLY and FYNNEI. Trimming pared 10 bases from V and 4 bases from J, leaving 13 bases between. Here the CDR3 DNA reads TGTGCCACTAAAGGGGGAGCCTATGGCTACACCTTC. Amino acids: CATKGGAYGYTF.

The V call is TRBV5-1, the J call TRBJ2-1, with TRBD2 matching 10 bases. After removal of 8 bases from V and 7 bases from J, the junction contained 12 bases not matched to a gene. In germline, CDR1 is SGHRS, CDR2 YFSETQ. The CDR3 runs to 15 residues. The CDR3 loop is CASHSLAGSRNEQFF. Written as DNA, the CDR3 is TGCGCCAGTCACTCACTAGCGGGGTCGAGAAATGAGCAGTTCTTC. The variable domain in full, with the rest retrieved from reference TRBV5-1 and TRBJ2-1, is KAGVTQTPRYLIKTRGQQVTLSCSPISGHRSVSWYQQTPGQGLQFLFEYFSETQRNKGNFPGRFSGRQFSNSRSEMNVSTLELGDSALYLCASHSLAGSRNEQFFGPGTRLTVL.